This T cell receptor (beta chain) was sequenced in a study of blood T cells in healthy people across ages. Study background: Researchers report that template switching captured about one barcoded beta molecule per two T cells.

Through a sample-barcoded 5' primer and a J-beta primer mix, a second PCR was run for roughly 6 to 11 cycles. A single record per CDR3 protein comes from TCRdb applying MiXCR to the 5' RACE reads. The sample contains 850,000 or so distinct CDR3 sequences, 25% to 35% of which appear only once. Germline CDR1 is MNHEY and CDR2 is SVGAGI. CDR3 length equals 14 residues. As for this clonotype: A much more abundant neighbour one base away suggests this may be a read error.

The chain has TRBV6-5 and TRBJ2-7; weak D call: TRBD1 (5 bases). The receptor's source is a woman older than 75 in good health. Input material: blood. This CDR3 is CACSLTVTSYEQYF. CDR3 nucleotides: TGTGCCTGCAGTTTGACAGTAACCTCCTACGAGCAGTACTTC.